These 6 T cell receptor beta chains originate from one sample sequenced in a study of radiation and T cells in renal cell carcinoma. Documented time point: baseline pretreatment blood. Treatment noted: 15 Gy SBRT to primary tumor, nephrectomy 4 weeks later. Profiled with immunoSEQ multiplex PCR; TCRdb holds only in-frame clones, not every one. The sample holds about 140,000 clones; over 65% are singletons and the top ten take roughly 23%. The sequencing used blood, collected from a patient whose treatment included radiotherapy and nephrectomy. The receptors derive from a woman in her forties or fifties with renal cell carcinoma.

This chain joins TRBV19 and TRBJ1-6; weak D call: TRBD1 (5 bases). V was pared by 3 bases and J by 5 bases, with 14 bases between. The V gene's germline CDR1 is LNHDA and CDR2 SQIVND (reference sequence). There are 16 residues in the CDR3. CDR3 bases: TGTGCCAGTAGTATCGCCGGGGCAGTTGATAATTCACCCCTCCACTTT. It encodes CASSIAGAVDNSPLHF. The full variable domain, with the rest looked up from reference TRBV19 and TRBJ1-6, is DGGITQSPKYLFRKEGQNVTLSCEQNLNHDAMYWYRQDPGQGLRLIYYSQIVNDFQKGDIAEGYSVSREKKESFPLTVTSAQKNPTAFYLCASSIAGAVDNSPLHFGNGTRLTVT.

This clone was recorded only once. The chain joins TRBV9 to TRBJ1-5; TRBD1 aligns across 7 bases. Germline V lookup: CDR1 SGDLS, CDR2 YYNGEE. CDR3 size: 15 residues. After removal of 4 bases from V and 4 bases from J, the junction contained 8 bases not matched to a gene. In DNA, the CDR3 is TGTGCCAGCAGCCCTCAGGACAGGCCAAATCAGCCCCAGCATTTT. Translating gives CASSPQDRPNQPQHF. Complete variable domain (other parts from reference TRBV9 and TRBJ1-5): DSGVTQTPKHLITATGQRVTLRCSPRSGDLSVYWYQQSLDQGLQFLIQYYNGEERAKGNILERFSAQQFPDLHSELNLSSLELGDSALYFCASSPQDRPNQPQHFGDGTRLSIL.

V is TRBV4-1 and J is TRBJ1-1; D uncertain. Germline-derived CDR1 and CDR2 are MGHRA and YSYEKL. The CDR3 contains 14 residues. V lost 0 bases and J lost 6, with 11 bases in between. CDR3 bases: TGCGCCAGCAGCCAAGAAGATAGAGGGCCTGAAGCTTTCTTT. Its translation is CASSQEDRGPEAFF.

CDR3 in amino acids: CASSQGAGPGELFF. For the CDR3, the DNA is TGCGCCAGCAGCCAAGGTGCTGGACCCGGGGAGCTGTTTTTT. The chain uses TRBV4-3 and TRBJ2-2; D remains unclear. Trimming cost V 1 base and J 6 bases, with 9 bases left between them. This CDR3 is 14 amino acids long. CDR1 is LGHNA and CDR2 is YSLEER in the germline V gene.

This clone has just one count. This chain connects TRBV30 to TRBJ2-7; 13 bases fit TRBD2. The CDR3 is 14 residues long. The trim removed 3 bases at V and 2 bases at J, leaving 1 base unmatched. The germline V gene has CDR1 GTSNPN and CDR2 SVGIG (reference sequence). DNA for the CDR3: TGTGCCTGGAGGACTAGCGGGGGGACCTACGAGCAGTACTTC. Residues: CAWRTSGGTYEQYF.

The chain is built from TRBV9 and TRBJ1-2; a weak D match, TRBD1 (6 bases). This CDR3 has 14 residues. Germline values: CDR1 SGDLS, CDR2 YYNGEE. Trimming took off 0 bases at V and 4 bases at J, with 10 bases between the two ends. The CDR3 DNA reads as TGTGCCAGCAGCGTAGAACAGGGCAGCTATGGCTACACCTTC. This gives the protein CASSVEQGSYGYTF.